This is a list of T cell receptor beta chains from one sample in a study of a mutant IDH1 vaccine in newly diagnosed glioma. Their antigens remain unidentified. Some clones are missing from TCRdb's copy, which holds only in-frame ones; the method was immunoSEQ multiplex PCR. Among nearly 55,000 clones listed, approximately 80% were seen once. The sequenced sample was PBMCs, obtained from a glioma patient whose treatment included an IDH1 peptide vaccine. Receptors originate from a woman between 18 and 29 years old with glioma. Each CDR3 is given with its conserved first and last residue. Fields, in order: clone size, V gene, CDR3 length, J gene, CDR3 protein. The size of a clone is reported for some rows only, either as once, few or many, or as a class for expanded clones.

clone size: .; V gene: TRBV4-3; CDR3 length: 15; J gene: TRBJ1-5; CDR3 protein: CASSQELGTGRPQHF
clone size: .; V gene: TRBV9; CDR3 length: 18; J gene: TRBJ2-3; CDR3 protein: CASSASGLAGPGTDTQYF
clone size: .; V gene: TRBV19; CDR3 length: 13; J gene: TRBJ1-2; CDR3 protein: CASSMTGAYGYTF
clone size: .; V gene: TRBV5-1; CDR3 length: 15; J gene: TRBJ2-5; CDR3 protein: CASSVWPGLRETQYF
clone size: .; V gene: TRBV11-2; CDR3 length: 16; J gene: TRBJ2-7; CDR3 protein: CASSQVGWQSIYEQYF
clone size: few; V gene: TRBV10-3; CDR3 length: 14; J gene: TRBJ1-5; CDR3 protein: CAISEGTVNQPQHF
clone size: .; V gene: TRBV7-2; CDR3 length: 15; J gene: TRBJ2-7; CDR3 protein: CASSTNRGRGYEQYF
clone size: once; V gene: TRBV9; CDR3 length: 14; J gene: TRBJ2-3; CDR3 protein: CASSVTGITDTQYF
clone size: .; V gene: TRBV21-1; CDR3 length: 15; J gene: TRBJ2-7; CDR3 protein: CASSKVLTSVLEQYF
clone size: .; V gene: TRBV4-1; CDR3 length: 14; J gene: TRBJ2-1; CDR3 protein: CASESGRPYNEQFF
clone size: .; V gene: TRBV7-3; CDR3 length: 13; J gene: TRBJ2-3; CDR3 protein: CASSLSGPDTQYF
clone size: .; V gene: TRBV6-1; CDR3 length: 13; J gene: TRBJ2-7; CDR3 protein: CASSDGSWYEQYF
clone size: .; V gene: TRBV9; CDR3 length: 18; J gene: TRBJ2-5; CDR3 protein: CASSVSLGSGRKQETQYF
clone size: .; V gene: TRBV9; CDR3 length: 13; J gene: TRBJ1-1; CDR3 protein: CASSGQWNIEAFF
clone size: .; V gene: TRBV19; CDR3 length: 16; J gene: TRBJ1-2; CDR3 protein: CASSIPQSRLVYGYTF
clone size: .; V gene: TRBV7-8; CDR3 length: 17; J gene: TRBJ2-1; CDR3 protein: CASSSPLGFQAYNEQFF
clone size: .; V gene: TRBV7-9; CDR3 length: 14; J gene: TRBJ1-1; CDR3 protein: CASSQAGTGGEAFF
clone size: .; V gene: TRBV2; CDR3 length: 15; J gene: TRBJ2-3; CDR3 protein: CASTRDARDTDTQYF
clone size: .; V gene: TRBV6-5; CDR3 length: 14; J gene: TRBJ1-1; CDR3 protein: CASSSDSPNTEAFF
clone size: .; V gene: TRBV6-5; CDR3 length: 15; J gene: TRBJ1-5; CDR3 protein: CASSLQGTSNQPQHF
clone size: .; V gene: TRBV10-3; CDR3 length: 19; J gene: TRBJ2-7; CDR3 protein: CAIRKVGLAENVLVYEQYF
clone size: .; V gene: TRBV29-1; CDR3 length: 15; J gene: TRBJ2-1; CDR3 protein: CSVPRALAGGSMQFF
clone size: .; V gene: TRBV7-2; CDR3 length: 14; J gene: TRBJ2-2; CDR3 protein: CASSFNRGSGELFF
clone size: .; V gene: TRBV6-4; CDR3 length: 15; J gene: TRBJ2-1; CDR3 protein: CASSDLAGLPNEQFF
clone size: .; V gene: TRBV27; CDR3 length: 16; J gene: TRBJ2-5; CDR3 protein: CASRLFAGVGTETQYF
clone size: .; V gene: TRBV6-5; CDR3 length: 15; J gene: TRBJ2-2; CDR3 protein: CASRRDTTNTGELFF
clone size: .; V gene: TRBV19; CDR3 length: 17; J gene: TRBJ1-1; CDR3 protein: CASSTQRTTVLNTEAFF
clone size: few; V gene: TRBV6-4; CDR3 length: 13; J gene: TRBJ2-2; CDR3 protein: CASSDRNTGELFF
clone size: few; V gene: TRBV5-5; CDR3 length: 13; J gene: TRBJ1-1; CDR3 protein: CASSLLRHTEAFF
clone size: .; V gene: TRBV10-3; CDR3 length: 14; J gene: TRBJ2-3; CDR3 protein: CAISPGQGTDTQYF
clone size: .; V gene: TRBV2; CDR3 length: 15; J gene: TRBJ2-2; CDR3 protein: CASKLDRGITGELFF
clone size: .; V gene: TRBV6-6; CDR3 length: 12; J gene: TRBJ1-2; CDR3 protein: CASSRLGSGYTF
clone size: once; V gene: TRBV9; CDR3 length: 16; J gene: TRBJ2-6; CDR3 protein: CASSPWVSSGANVLTF
clone size: .; V gene: TRBV7-9; CDR3 length: 14; J gene: TRBJ2-7; CDR3 protein: CASSSRNLFYEQYF
clone size: .; V gene: TRBV5-4; CDR3 length: 15; J gene: TRBJ1-3; CDR3 protein: CASSSQGSSGNTIYF
clone size: .; V gene: TRBV7-2; CDR3 length: 14; J gene: TRBJ2-7; CDR3 protein: CASSSGLATFEQYF
clone size: .; V gene: TRBV5-4; CDR3 length: 13; J gene: TRBJ1-2; CDR3 protein: CASSPLTDYGYTF
clone size: .; V gene: TRBV19; CDR3 length: 14; J gene: TRBJ1-1; CDR3 protein: CASSYRGVNTEAFF
clone size: .; V gene: TRBV5-4; CDR3 length: 14; J gene: TRBJ2-5; CDR3 protein: CASSLGASQETQYF
clone size: .; V gene: TRBV5-4; CDR3 length: 13; J gene: TRBJ2-3; CDR3 protein: CASSSQSEDTQYF